A selection of T cell receptor beta chains follows, all from one sample in a study of T cell repertoires in ileal Crohn's disease. Sequenced by immunoSEQ multiplex PCR; TCRdb stores in-frame clones only, minus some. The sample carries under 8,000 clones, over 75% recorded once. Sequenced sample: ileal tissue. The origin of the receptors is an adult with Crohn's disease. The CDR3 runs from the conserved cysteine through the conserved F or W. D genes are given only for firm matches. Only part of the rows carry a size: once, few, many, or a class if the clone is expanded.

length	J	V	D	size	DNA	CDR3
12	TRBJ2-7	TRBV5-1	.	.	TGCGCCAGCAGCCCCTCAACCTACGAGCAGTACTTC	CASSPSTYEQYF
13	TRBJ2-7	TRBV5-6	.	.	TGTGCCAGCAACCGGGACACTATATACGAGCAGTACTTC	CASNRDTIYEQYF
14	TRBJ1-1	TRBV6-6	TRBD1	few	TGTGCCAGCAGTCCGGGACAGGGGAACACTGAAGCTTTCTTT	CASSPGQGNTEAFF
15	TRBJ2-4	TRBV18	TRBD1	.	TGTGCCAGCTCACCACCGGGCGACAGGGGAAACATTCAGTACTTC	CASSPPGDRGNIQYF
16	TRBJ2-1	TRBV19	.	.	TGTGCCAGTAGTGCGGGACTCCCCTGGGAATACAATGAGCAGTTCTTC	CASSAGLPWEYNEQFF
11	TRBJ1-1	TRBV27	.	.	TGTGCCAGCAGTTCGTGGACACAAGCTTTCTTT	CASSSWTQAFF
15	TRBJ1-5	TRBV7-9	TRBD1	once	TGTGCCAGCAGCTTAGCCCGGACAGGGGGAGAGCCCCAGCATTTT	CASSLARTGGEPQHF
16	TRBJ2-1	TRBV18	TRBD1	.	TGTGCCAGCTCCCGCGAAGGGGGCGCATCCTACAATGAGCAGTTCTTC	CASSREGGASYNEQFF
12	TRBJ2-5	TRBV16	.	.	TGTGCCAGCAGCCAATGGACAGAGACCCAGTACTTC	CASSQWTETQYF
12	TRBJ1-1	TRBV21-1	.	few	TGTGCCAGCAGAGCAATTCGCACTGAAGCTTTCTTT	CASRAIRTEAFF
17	TRBJ2-5	TRBV5-6	TRBD2	.	TGTGCCAGCAGCTTGGCGGTCCTAGCGGGGGTACAAGAGACCCAGTACTTC	CASSLAVLAGVQETQYF
12	TRBJ1-2	TRBV19	.	.	TGTGCCAGTAGGTCAGACAGCTATGGCTACACCTTC	CASRSDSYGYTF
14	TRBJ1-1	TRBV7-9	TRBD1	.	TGTGCCAGCAGCGCGCAGGGGGGTAACACTGAAGCTTTCTTT	CASSAQGGNTEAFF
14	TRBJ1-1	TRBV5-6	.	.	TGTGCCAGCAGCCCCACGGACTGGAACACTGAAGCTTTCTTT	CASSPTDWNTEAFF
13	TRBJ2-3	TRBV9	.	.	TGTGCCAGCAGCGTGCCTAGCACAGATACGCAGTATTTT	CASSVPSTDTQYF
16	TRBJ2-1	TRBV11-3	.	.	TGTGCCAGCAGCCCCATGGACAGCCAATTTAACAATGAGCAGTTCTTC	CASSPMDSQFNNEQFF
11	TRBJ1-1	TRBV10-2	.	few	TGCGCCAGCAGGATGAACACTGAAGCTTTCTTT	CASRMNTEAFF
16	TRBJ2-3	TRBV6-6	TRBD1	.	TGTGCCAGCAGAAGGACGGACAGGGGAATAGCAGATACGCAGTATTTT	CASRRTDRGIADTQYF
17	TRBJ2-1	TRBV5-1	.	.	TGCGCCAGCAGCTTTATGCAAGGGGGTAGGTCCTACAATGAGCAGTTCTTC	CASSFMQGGRSYNEQFF
17	TRBJ2-2	TRBV18	.	.	TGTGCCAGCTCACCTCGTTCGGACAGCACGAACACCGGGGAGCTGTTTTTT	CASSPRSDSTNTGELFF
13	TRBJ2-1	TRBV6-1	.	.	TGTGCCAGCAGTGAACCTCTAGTCAATGAGCAGTTCTTC	CASSEPLVNEQFF
12	TRBJ1-1	TRBV6-5	.	.	TGTGCCAGCAGTTACTGGGGATCTGAAGCTTTCTTT	CASSYWGSEAFF
16	TRBJ2-1	TRBV5-1	.	.	TGCGCCAGCAGCTTGGAGGCTAGCCGCTCCTACAATGAGCAGTTCTTC	CASSLEASRSYNEQFF
15	TRBJ2-5	TRBV6-5	.	once	TGTGCCAGCAGTAACGCCGTTGGGGCCCAAGAGACCCAGTACTTC	CASSNAVGAQETQYF
13	TRBJ2-3	TRBV25-1	.	.	TGTGCCACGCAGGGGATTAGCACAGATACGCAGTATTTT	CATQGISTDTQYF
15	TRBJ2-3	TRBV6-1	TRBD1	.	TGTGCCAGCAGTGAGGGACAGGGGGCCACAGATACGCAGTATTTT	CASSEGQGATDTQYF
17	TRBJ2-7	TRBV10-3	TRBD2	.	TGTGCCATCAGTGGGCTAGCGGGCGTTCCTCGTTTCTACGAGCAGTACTTC	CAISGLAGVPRFYEQYF
15	TRBJ1-5	TRBV4-1	TRBD1	.	TGCGCCAGCAGCCCGTGGCAGGGGGGCGATCAGCCCCAGCATTTT	CASSPWQGGDQPQHF
14	TRBJ1-2	TRBV19	TRBD1	.	TGTGCCAGTAGTCCCCGGGACAGGGGGTCGGGCTACACCTTC	CASSPRDRGSGYTF
15	TRBJ2-3	TRBV10-2	TRBD2	.	TGCGCCAGCAGTGAGTCACGGGGGGGCCCAGATACGCAGTATTTT	CASSESRGGPDTQYF
15	TRBJ1-6	TRBV19	TRBD1	.	TGTGCCAGTAGCGACAGGGGGTACTATAATTCACCCCTCCACTTT	CASSDRGYYNSPLHF
12	TRBJ1-1	TRBV5-4	.	.	TGTGCCAGCAGCCGGTACAACACTGAAGCTTTCTTT	CASSRYNTEAFF
15	TRBJ2-7	TRBV19	.	.	TGTGCCAGTAGTATAGTTAAATTGGGGTCCTACGAGCAGTACTTC	CASSIVKLGSYEQYF
12	TRBJ2-6	TRBV7-3	.	.	TGTGCCAGCAGCTCTGGGGCCAACGTCCTGACTTTC	CASSSGANVLTF
12	TRBJ2-7	TRBV5-4	.	large	TGTGCCAGCAGCCAAACGGCGGACGAGCAGTACTTC	CASSQTADEQYF
12	TRBJ2-2	TRBV5-6	.	.	TGTGCCAGCAGCTACAACACCGGGGAGCTGTTTTTT	CASSYNTGELFF
12	TRBJ1-1	TRBV30	.	.	TGTGCCTGGAGTGCCCGAGGGGGTGAAGCTTTCTTT	CAWSARGGEAFF
13	TRBJ1-6	TRBV29-1	.	once	TGCAGCGTTGCCGAGGGCATGGATTCACCCCTCCACTTT	CSVAEGMDSPLHF
14	TRBJ2-7	TRBV10-3	TRBD1	.	TGTGCCATCAGGCCGGGACAGGGTTCGTACGAGCAGTACTTC	CAIRPGQGSYEQYF
17	TRBJ1-3	TRBV5-7	.	.	TGTGCCAGCAGCTTGGTCCAGGGTGGGTTTCCTGGAAACACCATATATTTT	CASSLVQGGFPGNTIYF
15	TRBJ2-7	TRBV5-1	.	.	TGCGCCAGCAGCACCGGCCCGACAGGCTCCTACGAGCAGTACTTC	CASSTGPTGSYEQYF
12	TRBJ2-5	TRBV7-2	.	.	TGTGCCAGCAGCCGGGACCAACGGGGCCAGTACTTC	CASSRDQRGQYF
18	TRBJ2-5	TRBV5-1	TRBD1	few	TGCGCCAGCAGCTCCGGACAGGGGGGTCAGACCATAAGAGAGACCCAGTACTTC	CASSSGQGGQTIRETQYF
12	TRBJ1-5	TRBV28	.	.	TGTGCCAGCAGTCAGAGCAATCAGCCCCAGCATTTT	CASSQSNQPQHF
14	TRBJ2-5	TRBV29-1	.	once	TGCAGCGTTGACGGGGGGCTTCACCAAGAGACCCAGTACTTC	CSVDGGLHQETQYF
12	TRBJ2-3	TRBV19	.	once	TGTGCCAGTAGGGGGACGACAGATACGCAGTATTTT	CASRGTTDTQYF
14	TRBJ2-2	TRBV6-4	TRBD1	.	TGTGCCAGCAGACTCACAGGGGTCACCGGGGAGCTGTTTTTT	CASRLTGVTGELFF